This TCR beta chain emerged from a study of blood T cell repertoires in COVID-19. This CDR3 comprises 13 residues. Trimming took off 2 bases at V and 1 base at J, with 5 bases between the two ends. CDR1 SNHLY and CDR2 FYNNEI come from the germline V gene. Everyone who took part was roughly 18 to 90 years old, and they came from about 25 US areas. Measured with immunoSEQ multiplex PCR; TCRdb has only the in-frame clones, and not every one. The sample yields about 230,000 clones, around 88% seen once. Sequences were obtained from PBMCs or T cells enriched from blood (not recorded which). This sequence was found in a woman in her forties with acute COVID-19. This rearrangement joins TRBV2 to TRBJ1-1; D not resolved. The CDR3 coding sequence is TGTGCCAGCAGTGAACTAGGGAACACTGAAGCTTTCTTT. Translated: CASSELGNTEAFF. Based on the CDR3 plus reference TRBV2 and TRBJ1-1, the full variable domain is EPEVTQTPSHQVTQMGQEVILRCVPISNHLYFYWYRQILGQKVEFLVSFYNNEISEKSEIFDDQFSVERPDGSNFTLKIRSTKLEDSAMYFCASSELGNTEAFFGQGTRLTVV.